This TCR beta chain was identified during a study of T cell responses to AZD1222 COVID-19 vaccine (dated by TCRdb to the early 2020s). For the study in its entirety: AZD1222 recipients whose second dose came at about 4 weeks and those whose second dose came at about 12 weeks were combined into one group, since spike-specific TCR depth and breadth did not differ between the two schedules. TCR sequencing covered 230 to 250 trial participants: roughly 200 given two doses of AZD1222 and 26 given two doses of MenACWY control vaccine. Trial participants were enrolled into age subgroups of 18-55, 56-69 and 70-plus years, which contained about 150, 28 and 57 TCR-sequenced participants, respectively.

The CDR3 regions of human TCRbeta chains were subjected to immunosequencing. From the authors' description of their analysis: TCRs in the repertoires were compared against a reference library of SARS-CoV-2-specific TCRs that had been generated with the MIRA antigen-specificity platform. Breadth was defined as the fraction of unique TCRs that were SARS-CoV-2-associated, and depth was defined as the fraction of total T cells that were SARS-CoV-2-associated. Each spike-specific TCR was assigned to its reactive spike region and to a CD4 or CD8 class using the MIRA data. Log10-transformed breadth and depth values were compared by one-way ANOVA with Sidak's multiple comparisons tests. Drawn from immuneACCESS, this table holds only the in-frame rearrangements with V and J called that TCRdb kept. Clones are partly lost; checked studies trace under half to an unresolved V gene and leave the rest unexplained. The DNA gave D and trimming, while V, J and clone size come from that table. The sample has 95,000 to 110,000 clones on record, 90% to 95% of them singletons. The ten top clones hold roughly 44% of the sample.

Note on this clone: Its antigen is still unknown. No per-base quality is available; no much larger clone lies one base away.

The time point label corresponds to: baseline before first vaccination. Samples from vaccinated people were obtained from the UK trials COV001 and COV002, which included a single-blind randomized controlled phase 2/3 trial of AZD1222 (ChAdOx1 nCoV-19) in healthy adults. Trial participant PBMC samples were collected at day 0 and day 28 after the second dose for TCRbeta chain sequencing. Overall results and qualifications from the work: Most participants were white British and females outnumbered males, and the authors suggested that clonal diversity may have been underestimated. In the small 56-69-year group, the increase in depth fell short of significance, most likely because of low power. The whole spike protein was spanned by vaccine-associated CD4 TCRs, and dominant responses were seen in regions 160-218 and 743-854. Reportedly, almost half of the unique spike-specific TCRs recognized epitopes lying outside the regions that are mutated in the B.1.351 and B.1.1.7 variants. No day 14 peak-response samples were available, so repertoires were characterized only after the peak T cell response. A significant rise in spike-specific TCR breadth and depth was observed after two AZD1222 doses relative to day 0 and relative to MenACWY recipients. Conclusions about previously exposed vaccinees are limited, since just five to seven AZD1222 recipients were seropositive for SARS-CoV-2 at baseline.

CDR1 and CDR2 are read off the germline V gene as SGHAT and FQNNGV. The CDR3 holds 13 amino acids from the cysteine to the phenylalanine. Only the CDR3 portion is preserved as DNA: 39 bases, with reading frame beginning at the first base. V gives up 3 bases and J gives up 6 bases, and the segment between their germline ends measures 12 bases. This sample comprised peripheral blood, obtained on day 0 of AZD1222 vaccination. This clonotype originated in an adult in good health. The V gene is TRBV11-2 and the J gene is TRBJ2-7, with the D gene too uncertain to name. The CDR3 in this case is CASSFLDGGEQYF. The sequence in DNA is TGTGCCAGCAGCTTCCTGGACGGCGGCGAGCAGTACTTC.